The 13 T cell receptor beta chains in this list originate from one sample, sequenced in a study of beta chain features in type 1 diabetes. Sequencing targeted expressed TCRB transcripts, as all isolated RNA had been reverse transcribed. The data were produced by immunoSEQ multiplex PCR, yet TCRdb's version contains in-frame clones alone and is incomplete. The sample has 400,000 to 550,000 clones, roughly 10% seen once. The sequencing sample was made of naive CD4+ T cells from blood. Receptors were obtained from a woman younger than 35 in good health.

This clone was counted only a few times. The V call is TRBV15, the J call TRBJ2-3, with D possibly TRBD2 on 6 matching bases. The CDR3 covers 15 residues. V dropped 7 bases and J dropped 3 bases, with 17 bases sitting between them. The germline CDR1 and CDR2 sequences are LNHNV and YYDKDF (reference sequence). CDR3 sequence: CATTLSAGLTDTQYF. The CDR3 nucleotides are TGTGCCACCACGCTTTCTGCGGGGCTGACAGATACGCAGTATTTT.

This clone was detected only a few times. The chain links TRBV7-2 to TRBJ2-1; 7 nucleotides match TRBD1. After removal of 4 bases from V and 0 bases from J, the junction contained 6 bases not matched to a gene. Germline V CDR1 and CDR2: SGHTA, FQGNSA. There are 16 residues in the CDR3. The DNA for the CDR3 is TGTGCCAGCAGCTCCCAGGGACAGAGCTCCTACAATGAGCAGTTCTTC. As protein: CASSSQGQSSYNEQFF.

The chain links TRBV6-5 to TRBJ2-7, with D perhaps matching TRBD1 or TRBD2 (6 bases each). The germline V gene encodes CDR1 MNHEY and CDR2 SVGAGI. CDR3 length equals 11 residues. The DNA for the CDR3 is TGTGCGGGGGGCAGGGGCCGCGAGCAGTACGTC. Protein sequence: CAGGRGREQYV.

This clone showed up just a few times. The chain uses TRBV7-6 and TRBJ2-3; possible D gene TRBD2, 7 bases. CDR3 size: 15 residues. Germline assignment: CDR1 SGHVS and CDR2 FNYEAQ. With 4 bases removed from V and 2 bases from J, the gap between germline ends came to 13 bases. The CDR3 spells CASSSSRGATDTQYF. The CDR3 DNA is TGTGCCAGCAGCTCTAGCCGGGGGGCCACAGATACGCAGTATTTT.

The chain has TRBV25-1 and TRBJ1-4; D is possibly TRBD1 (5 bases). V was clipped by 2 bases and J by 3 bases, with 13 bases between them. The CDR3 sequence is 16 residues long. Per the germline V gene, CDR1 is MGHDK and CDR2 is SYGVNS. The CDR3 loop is CASSELRTSPNEKLFF. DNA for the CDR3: TGTGCCAGCAGTGAACTAAGGACATCCCCTAATGAAAAACTGTTTTTT.

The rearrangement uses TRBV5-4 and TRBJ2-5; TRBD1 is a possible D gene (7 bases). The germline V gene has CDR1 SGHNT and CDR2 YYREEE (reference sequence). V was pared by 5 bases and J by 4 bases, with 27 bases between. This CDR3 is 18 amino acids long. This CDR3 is CASRPLSGGPLRGETQYF. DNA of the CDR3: TGTGCCAGCAGACCCCTCTCAGGGGGGCCCTTGAGAGGAGAGACCCAGTACTTC.

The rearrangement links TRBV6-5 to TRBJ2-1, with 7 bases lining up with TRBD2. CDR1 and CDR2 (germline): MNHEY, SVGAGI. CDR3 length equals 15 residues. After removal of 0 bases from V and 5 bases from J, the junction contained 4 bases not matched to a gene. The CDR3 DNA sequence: TGTGCCAGCAGTTACTCTCTAGCGGAGCACAATGAGCAGTTCTTC. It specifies CASSYSLAEHNEQFF.

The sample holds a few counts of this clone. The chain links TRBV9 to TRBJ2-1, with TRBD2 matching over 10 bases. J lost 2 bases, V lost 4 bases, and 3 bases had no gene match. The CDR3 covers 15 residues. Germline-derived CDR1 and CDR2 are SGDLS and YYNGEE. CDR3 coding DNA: TGTGCCAGCAGCTCTAGCGGGAGTCCCTACAATGAGCAGTTCTTC. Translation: CASSSSGSPYNEQFF.

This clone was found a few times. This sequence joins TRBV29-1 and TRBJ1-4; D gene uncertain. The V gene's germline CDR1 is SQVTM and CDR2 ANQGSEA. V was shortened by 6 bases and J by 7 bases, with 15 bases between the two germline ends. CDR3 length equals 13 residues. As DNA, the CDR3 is TGCAGCGTCCGGCGGGGAGAGGCTGAAAAACTGTTTTTT. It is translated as CSVRRGEAEKLFF.

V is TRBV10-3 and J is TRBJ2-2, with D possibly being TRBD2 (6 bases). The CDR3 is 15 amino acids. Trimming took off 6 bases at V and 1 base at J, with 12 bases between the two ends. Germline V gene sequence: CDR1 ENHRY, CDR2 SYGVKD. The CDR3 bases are TGTGCCATCAGGGGTAGCGGTTTGAACACCGGGGAGCTGTTTTTT. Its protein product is CAIRGSGLNTGELFF.

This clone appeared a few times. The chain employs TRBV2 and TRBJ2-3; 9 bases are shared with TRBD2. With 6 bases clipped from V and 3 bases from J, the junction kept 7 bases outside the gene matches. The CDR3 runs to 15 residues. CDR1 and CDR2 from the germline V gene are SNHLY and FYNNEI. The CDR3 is CASRGSGSLTDTQYF. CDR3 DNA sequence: TGTGCCAGCAGGGGTAGCGGGAGTCTAACAGATACGCAGTATTTT.

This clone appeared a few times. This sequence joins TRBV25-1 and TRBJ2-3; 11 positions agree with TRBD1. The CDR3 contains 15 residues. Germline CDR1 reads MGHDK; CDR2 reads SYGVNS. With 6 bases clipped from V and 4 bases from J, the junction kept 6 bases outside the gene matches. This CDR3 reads CASSTPGQGADTQYF. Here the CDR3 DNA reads TGTGCCAGCAGCACACCGGGACAGGGGGCAGATACGCAGTATTTT.

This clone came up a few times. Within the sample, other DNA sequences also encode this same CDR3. CDR3 in DNA: TGTGCCAGCAGTTACGGTGGTGGCTACACCTTC. Protein product: CASSYGGGYTF. The J gene is TRBJ1-2, the V gene TRBV6-5, with D uncertain. The CDR3 length is 11 residues. From germline, CDR1 is MNHEY and CDR2 SVGAGI. V was trimmed by 2 bases and J by 7 bases, leaving 5 bases between them.